This T cell receptor beta chain comes out of a study of human T cells and chemical hapten exposure. The library gave individual cDNA molecules unique molecular identifiers. MiXCR was run by TCRdb on the RACE reads, yielding one entry per CDR3 protein. The repertoire has approximately 70,000 distinct CDR3 sequences, roughly 9.2% of them found once; the top ten carry around 3.3%. The CDR3 is 14 residues long. V was trimmed by 11 bases and J by 6 bases, leaving 21 bases between them. This clonotype occurred many times. Stated time point: patch test 1, 2 weeks after DPC sensitization. Sample treatment: therapeutic diphenylcyclopropenone sensitization with weekly scalp DPC.

The sequence was collected from a woman aged 40 to 55 with alopecia areata. Some clones in this sample may be carry-over from other donors' samples. The chain couples TRBV12-3 or TRBV12-4 to TRBJ2-3; a weak D match, TRBD2 (5 bases). The sequenced sample was whole blood, obtained in connection with sensitization to the hapten diphenylcyclopropenone (DPC). The CDR3 DNA sequence: TGTGCCCCCGGGATGGATTCCTCTAAGGATACGCAGTATTTT. This translates into CAPGMDSSKDTQYF.